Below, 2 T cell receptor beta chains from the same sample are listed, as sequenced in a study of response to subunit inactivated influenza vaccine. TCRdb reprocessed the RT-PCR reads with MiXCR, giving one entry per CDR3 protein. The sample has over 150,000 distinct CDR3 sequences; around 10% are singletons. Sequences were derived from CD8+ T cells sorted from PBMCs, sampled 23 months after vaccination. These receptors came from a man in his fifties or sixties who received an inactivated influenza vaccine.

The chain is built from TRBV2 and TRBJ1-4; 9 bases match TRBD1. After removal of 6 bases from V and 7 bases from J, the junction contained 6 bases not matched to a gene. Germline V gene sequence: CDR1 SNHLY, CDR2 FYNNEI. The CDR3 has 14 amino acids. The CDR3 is CASSPGQGIEKLFF. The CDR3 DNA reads TGTGCCAGCAGCCCGGGACAGGGTATTGAAAAACTGTTTTTT.

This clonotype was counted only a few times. The CDR3, as DNA: TGTGCCAGCAGCCAAGTTGGAGTCAGGGAGCGAAATGGCTACACCTTC. Protein product: CASSQVGVRERNGYTF. The genes are TRBV4-2 and TRBJ1-2; perhaps TRBD1 as D (5 bases). CDR3 size: 16 residues. The germline V gene has CDR1 LGHNA and CDR2 YNFKEQ. V shed 1 base and J shed 6 bases, with 18 bases lying between them.